The rows below give T cell receptor beta chains drawn from one sample of a study of Tregs in tolerant kidney transplant recipients. The repertoire was sequenced with immunoSEQ multiplex PCR; TCRdb's copy has only in-frame clones and lacks some. The sample yields about 21,000 clones, roughly 80% seen once. This sample comprised CD8+ T cells from blood (PBMCs), obtained 6 months after the transplant. Receptors were obtained from a human patient who received a combined kidney and bone marrow transplant. Some T cells may be graft donor cells. CDR3s include the opening cysteine and the closing phenylalanine or tryptophan. Each record gives: D gene, clone size, V gene, J gene, CDR3 protein, CDR3 DNA. D genes are given only for firm matches. Clone size is not always given. Where it is, it says once, few, many or a class for expanded clones.

.,medium-sized,TRBV6-5,TRBJ1-2,CASSFGGDGYTF,TGTGCCAGCAGTTTCGGAGGGGATGGCTACACCTTC
.,once,TRBV2,TRBJ2-3,CASKSPEFSTDTQYF,TGTGCCAGCAAGAGCCCGGAGTTTAGCACAGATACGCAGTATTTT
.,.,TRBV7-3,TRBJ2-1,CASSLKGGLHLRSYNEQFF,TGTGCCAGCAGCTTAAAGGGGGGGCTTCATCTCCGCTCCTACAATGAGCAGTTCTTC
.,once,TRBV4-3,TRBJ1-2,CASSHEGQFYGYTF,TGCGCCAGCAGCCACGAAGGACAGTTCTATGGCTACACCTTC
TRBD2,.,TRBV4-2,TRBJ2-7,CASSQETAGVGYEQYF,TGTGCCAGCAGCCAAGAAACAGCGGGAGTGGGTTACGAGCAGTACTTC
.,.,TRBV4-3,TRBJ1-5,CASSQDLAGYQPQHF,TGCGCCAGCAGCCAAGATCTGGCAGGGTATCAGCCCCAGCATTTT
.,.,TRBV2,TRBJ1-4,CASSTLGGENEKLFF,TGTGCCAGCAGTACCTTGGGGGGGGAGAATGAAAAACTGTTTTTT
TRBD2,.,TRBV10-1,TRBJ2-3,CASRGGTGGLYLTDTQYF,TGCGCCAGCCGGGGTGGGACGGGAGGGCTATACCTCACAGATACGCAGTATTTT
TRBD1,.,TRBV28,TRBJ2-6,CASSLVTGGFSGANVLTF,TGTGCCAGCAGTTTAGTCACAGGGGGCTTCTCTGGGGCCAACGTCCTGACTTTC
.,once,TRBV4-2,TRBJ2-3,CASSQDVRGASTDTQYF,TGTGCCAGCAGCCAAGATGTCCGGGGAGCTAGCACAGATACGCAGTATTTT
.,.,TRBV7-8,TRBJ1-5,CASSLLGQHSNQPQHF,TGTGCCAGCAGCTTACTTGGGCAGCATAGCAATCAGCCCCAGCATTTT
.,once,TRBV28,TRBJ2-7,CASSFGQVAYEQYF,TGTGCCAGCAGTTTTGGGCAGGTGGCCTACGAGCAGTACTTC
.,.,TRBV27,TRBJ1-4,CASSLWLNEKLFF,TGTGCCAGCAGTCTCTGGCTCAATGAAAAACTGTTTTTT
.,.,TRBV19,TRBJ2-7,CASSIAEYYEQYF,TGTGCCAGTAGTATAGCGGAGTACTACGAGCAGTACTTC
TRBD1,.,TRBV4-1,TRBJ2-7,CASSQDSGQGGPGAYEQYF,TGCGCCAGCAGCCAAGATTCGGGACAGGGGGGCCCTGGAGCCTACGAGCAGTACTTC
.,.,TRBV7-9,TRBJ1-1,CASSSPEQAEAFF,TGTGCCAGCAGCTCCCCAGAGCAGGCTGAAGCTTTCTTT
.,.,TRBV9,TRBJ2-1,CASSVASERRGGTDEQFF,TGTGCCAGCAGCGTAGCTAGCGAGAGGAGGGGGGGAACGGATGAGCAGTTCTTC
TRBD1,once,TRBV29-1,TRBJ2-3,CSVSDRTGPDTQYF,TGCAGCGTTTCGGACAGGACCGGCCCAGATACGCAGTATTTT
TRBD1,.,TRBV13,TRBJ2-1,CASSPRTGANEQFF,TGTGCCAGCAGCCCTCGGACAGGGGCAAATGAGCAGTTCTTC
.,once,TRBV9,TRBJ1-2,CASSARDIDGYTF,TGTGCCAGCAGCGCCCGGGACATTGATGGCTACACCTTC
TRBD1,once,TRBV19,TRBJ2-7,CASSITGTGKNEQYF,TGTGCCAGTAGTATAACCGGGACAGGGAAGAACGAGCAGTACTTC
.,.,TRBV16,TRBJ1-2,CASSQPGVGRSGYTF,TGTGCCAGCAGCCAGCCGGGGGTCGGTCGTAGTGGCTACACCTTC
TRBD2,.,TRBV6-5,TRBJ2-7,CASSPSGSPYEQYF,TGTGCCAGCAGTCCTAGCGGGAGTCCCTACGAGCAGTACTTC
TRBD2,.,TRBV9,TRBJ2-6,CASSVRREGFISGANVLTF,TGTGCCAGCAGCGTACGGAGGGAGGGGTTCATCTCTGGGGCCAACGTCCTGACTTTC
.,.,TRBV9,TRBJ2-2,CASSVVGTGELFF,TGTGCCAGCAGCGTAGTCGGCACCGGGGAGCTGTTTTTT
TRBD2,.,TRBV4-1,TRBJ2-5,CASSQDSGGGQETQYF,TGCGCCAGCAGCCAAGATTCGGGCGGGGGCCAAGAGACCCAGTACTTC
.,.,TRBV5-1,TRBJ2-1,CASSPGPEQFF,TGCGCCAGCAGCCCAGGGCCTGAGCAGTTCTTC
.,.,TRBV7-9,TRBJ2-4,CASSLASDIQYF,TGTGCCAGCAGCCTTGCGTCGGACATTCAGTACTTC
TRBD2,.,TRBV19,TRBJ2-1,CASFGSGGNYNEQFF,TGTGCCAGTTTCGGTTCGGGAGGGAATTACAATGAGCAGTTCTTC
TRBD1,.,TRBV2,TRBJ1-5,CASSRGVSNQPQHF,TGTGCCAGCTCCAGGGGGGTTAGCAATCAGCCCCAGCATTTT
.,.,TRBV7-2,TRBJ2-1,CASSFSGFNEQFF,TGTGCCAGCAGCTTTTCAGGGTTCAATGAGCAGTTCTTC
TRBD1,.,TRBV6-6,TRBJ2-2,CASSTTGGFTGELFF,TGTGCCAGCAGCACGACAGGGGGTTTCACCGGGGAGCTGTTTTTT
.,.,TRBV7-3,TRBJ2-1,CASSLLGGDNEQFF,TGTGCCAGCAGCTTATTGGGAGGTGACAATGAGCAGTTCTTC